The source of this TCR beta chain is a study of CD8 T cells in Susac syndrome (dated by TCRdb to between 2018 and 2021). Background for the entire study: Among the sequenced Susac syndrome patients, six had clinically active disease and under ten were in clinical remission. The study used repertoire sequencing to test whether antigen drove CD8+ T cell activation and differentiation in Susac syndrome. At the time of blood withdrawal, Susac syndrome patients were either therapy-naive, taking corticosteroids (with some also receiving IVIg), or on IVIg alone. Study-wide conclusions, independent of this receptor: In patients with Susac syndrome, the CD4+ T cell repertoire showed no detectable clonal expansion. The number of individuals in the TCR sequencing and HLA analysis was acknowledged as relatively small.

Comment on this clonotype: Its antigen has not been determined. No much larger clonotype is one base removed from it; base qualities were not supplied.

Peripheral blood CD8+ and CD4+ T cells from healthy donors, Susac syndrome patients and multiple sclerosis patients were profiled using high-throughput TCR beta sequencing. Recently defined diagnostic criteria for definite or probable disease were met by the Susac syndrome patients. Bulk CD8+ and CD4+ T cells were purified by magnetic negative isolation, whereas CD8+ TEMRA cells were enriched by FACS. Blood was collected in EDTA tubes and processed within 24 hours, with PBMCs isolated through density gradient centrifugation. PBMCs intended for TCR sequencing were frozen in liquid nitrogen and were later thawed in a 37 degrees C water bath. Purity of sorted or isolated CD4+, CD8+ and CD8+ TEMRA cells was at least 90%. RNA was extracted using the RNeasy kit, and roughly 0.5 to 1 ug of the RNA was reverse transcribed with random hexamers. The immunoSEQ multiplex PCR assay, covering 54 Vbeta and 13 Jbeta segments, was used to amplify TCR beta CDR3 regions. Bias from PCR amplification was corrected by using a synthetic template baseline for primer optimization and for computational correction. The original methods were these. Reads were assigned to V, D and J genes according to IMGT and analyzed in immunoSEQ Analyzer, with only productive sequences retained. To calculate clonality, Shannon entropy was normalized by log2 of the number of productive unique sequences and then subtracted from one. For each patient and control, public and private clones were evaluated among the 100 most prevalent clones. Susac-specific clones were defined as absent from healthy and MS cohorts, around 970 published viral clones and other ImmuneACCESS disease sequences. Clones were called with MiXCR by TCRdb after fastp trimmed the public reads at Q25, and only in-frame beta chains were retained. Each CDR3 protein appears once, grouped with its most common genes and DNA. The V and J calls here are based on TCRdb, not the publication. A total of some 190,000 distinct CDR3 sequences appear in this sample, about 94% of them only once. Together, the top ten hold around 0.15% of the sample.

V is shortened by 10 bases, J by 10 bases, and the region joining them spans 16 bases. CDR1 and CDR2, looked up from the germline V gene, are SNHLY and FYNNEI. The CDR3 covers 11 residues, taking in both the cysteine and the phenylalanine. Kept here is only the CDR3 DNA, which spans 33 bases and is read in frame from base 1. This TCR was sampled from a human donor with Susac syndrome. The chain links TRBV2 with TRBJ1-1; a tentative D match to TRBD1 spans 6 bases. The sequenced material came from CD4+ T cells from PBMCs. For the CDR3, the sequence is CAILGGEGAFF. The DNA sequence reads TGTGCCATCCTTGGGGGCGAGGGAGCTTTCTTT. Reference TRBV2 and TRBJ1-1 proteins supply the regions before and after the CDR3; the full variable domain is: EPEVTQTPSHQVTQMGQEVILRCVPISNHLYFYWYRQILGQKVEFLVSFYNNEISEKSEIFDDQFSVERPDGSNFTLKIRSTKLEDSAMYFCAILGGEGAFFGQGTRLTVV.